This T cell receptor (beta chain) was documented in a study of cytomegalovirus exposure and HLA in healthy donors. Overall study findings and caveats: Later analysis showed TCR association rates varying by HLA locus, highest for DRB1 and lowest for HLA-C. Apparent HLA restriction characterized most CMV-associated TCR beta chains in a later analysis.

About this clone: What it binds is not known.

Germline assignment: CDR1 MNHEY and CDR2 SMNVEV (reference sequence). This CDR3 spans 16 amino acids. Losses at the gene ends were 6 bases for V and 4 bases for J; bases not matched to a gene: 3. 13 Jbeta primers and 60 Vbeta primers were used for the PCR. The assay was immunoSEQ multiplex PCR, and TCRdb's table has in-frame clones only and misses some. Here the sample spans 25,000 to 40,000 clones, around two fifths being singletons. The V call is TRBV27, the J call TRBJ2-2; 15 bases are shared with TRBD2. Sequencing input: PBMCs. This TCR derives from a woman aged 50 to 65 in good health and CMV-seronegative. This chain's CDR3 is CASRGLAGGITGELFF. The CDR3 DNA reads TGTGCCAGCAGAGGACTAGCGGGAGGGATCACCGGGGAGCTGTTTTTT.